The entry that follows covers one T cell receptor (beta chain) sequence. Its specificity is not known. This sample is part of a study of shared clonotypes between healthy human individuals. Study information: The composition of the donors was a couple of women and a few men aged 18 to 49. Study-level findings and limits: Measured sharing among donors was expected to vary with sequencing depth. Clonotypes which were not shared had lower generation probabilities than clonotypes that all four donors shared.

With V trimmed by 5 bases and J by 4 bases, 9 bases remained unmatched. Germline values: CDR1 SGHRS, CDR2 YFSETQ. The CDR3 has 15 residues. Assay: immunoSEQ multiplex PCR; the TCRdb copy retains only in-frame clones and omits some. This repertoire shows roughly 1,000,000 clones, approximately 80% found once; its top ten account for 0.5% to 0.65%. The chain couples TRBV5-1 to TRBJ2-3; 8 positions agree with TRBD2. This sequence originates from a man between 18 and 29 years old in good health. Some clones in this sample may be carry-over from other donors' samples. Sequencing input: memory CD4+ T cells from PBMCs. Specified subset: CD45RA-negative fraction. The CDR3 DNA reads as TGCGCCAGCAGAAGAAGCGGGAGTGGCTCAGATACGCAGTATTTT. It translates to CASRRSGSGSDTQYF.